The 19 T cell receptor beta chains in this list originate from one sample, sequenced in a study of shared clonotypes between healthy human individuals. Profiled with immunoSEQ multiplex PCR; TCRdb holds only in-frame clones, not every one. The sample comprises under 1,100,000 clones, 70% to 80% of which are singletons, and 0.5% to 0.65% rests with the top ten. Sequencing was carried out using memory CD4+ T cells from PBMCs. Subset: CD45RA-negative fraction. These receptors were collected from a man in his late teens or twenties in good health. Some clones in this sample may be carry-over from other donors' samples.

The J gene is TRBJ2-3, the V gene TRBV2, with 9 bases matching TRBD2. Germline V gene sequence: CDR1 SNHLY, CDR2 FYNNEI. After removal of 6 bases from V and 7 bases from J, the junction contained 8 bases not matched to a gene. The CDR3 is 14 residues long. CDR3 sequence (DNA): TGTGCCAGCAGAGTTAGCGGGAGCGAAAATACGCAGTATTTT. Residues: CASRVSGSENTQYF.

The V gene is TRBV5-1, the J gene TRBJ2-2, with 10 bases identical to TRBD1. CDR1 is SGHRS and CDR2 is YFSETQ in the germline V gene. Trimming cost V 3 bases and J 6 bases; bases outside gene matches: 5. The length of the CDR3 is 15 residues. The CDR3 loop reads CASSSGTGDAGELFF. In nucleotides, the CDR3 is TGCGCCAGCAGCTCCGGGACAGGGGATGCCGGGGAGCTGTTTTTT.

The chain uses TRBV25-1 and TRBJ2-5; D may be TRBD1 (6 bases). The CDR3 contains 18 residues. CDR1 and CDR2 (germline): MGHDK, SYGVNS. V dropped 7 bases and J dropped 11 bases, with 35 bases sitting between them. The CDR3 sequence is CASNSYTGTRCPLGEQYF. The CDR3 nucleotides are TGTGCCAGCAATTCTTATACCGGGACAAGGTGCCCTCTAGGGGAGCAGTACTTC.

The CDR3 nucleotides read TGTGCCAGCAGCTTACGCGGAGACTCAAACTGGGGAAAGGACTATGGCTACACCTTC. Its protein is CASSLRGDSNWGKDYGYTF. The V gene is TRBV13, the J gene TRBJ1-2; no definite D call. The CDR3 has 19 residues. The V gene lost 2 bases and the J gene lost 3 bases, with 25 bases spanning the gap. The germline CDR1 and CDR2 sequences are PRHDT and FYEKMQ (reference sequence).

The chain uses TRBV2 and TRBJ2-5; 8 bases fit TRBD1. V dropped 11 bases and J dropped 1; count of bases not matched to a gene: 12. The CDR3 contains 15 residues. Germline V gene sequence: CDR1 SNHLY, CDR2 FYNNEI. The CDR3 sequence: CAGKMTGATQETQYF. The CDR3, as DNA: TGTGCCGGCAAAATGACAGGGGCAACCCAAGAGACCCAGTACTTC. Using reference TRBV2 and TRBJ2-5 for the parts outside the CDR3, the full variable domain is EPEVTQTPSHQVTQMGQEVILRCVPISNHLYFYWYRQILGQKVEFLVSFYNNEISEKSEIFDDQFSVERPDGSNFTLKIRSTKLEDSAMYFCAGKMTGATQETQYFGPGTRLLVL.

This clone was detected once. The rearrangement uses TRBV6-5 and TRBJ2-5, with D maybe TRBD2 (5 bases). Deletions cut 6 bases from V and 5 bases from J, with 16 bases between. The germline V gene encodes CDR1 MNHEY and CDR2 SVGAGI. The CDR3 contains 14 residues. The CDR3 DNA sequence: TGTGCCAGCAGCTCATGGAGCGGTAGGGAGACCCAGTACTTC. Amino acid sequence: CASSSWSGRETQYF.

The genes are TRBV7-3 and TRBJ1-1, with 7 bases lining up with TRBD1. CDR1 is SGHTA, CDR2 FQGTGA, per germline. V was pared by 5 bases and J by 6 bases, with 6 bases of the junction left unmatched. This CDR3 has 13 residues. CDR3 sequence (DNA): TGTGCCAGCAGCCCCTCTACAGGGGCTGAAGCTTTCTTT. Residues: CASSPSTGAEAFF.

The J gene is TRBJ2-5, the V gene TRBV4-1, with a possible D match to TRBD2 (5 bases). Germline lookup yields CDR1 MGHRA and CDR2 YSYEKL. The CDR3 sequence is 13 residues long. V lost 5 bases and J 4 bases, leaving 11 bases between the germline ends. The CDR3 DNA sequence: TGCGCCAGCAGCGACCCCGGGGTAGAGACCCAGTACTTC. This translates into CASSDPGVETQYF.

This clone was counted only a few times. J is TRBJ2-7 and V is TRBV15; D perhaps matches TRBD1 (6 bases). This CDR3 is 14 amino acids long. Per germline, CDR1 LNHNV and CDR2 YYDKDF (reference sequence). V was cut by 0 bases and J by 6 bases, with 12 bases left in between. For the CDR3, the DNA is TGTGCCACCAGCAGAGATGGCAGGGGATCCGAGCAGTACTTC. As protein: CATSRDGRGSEQYF.

The V gene is TRBV7-2, the J gene TRBJ1-4; no reliable D call. The CDR3 length is 16 residues. Germline lookup yields CDR1 SGHTA and CDR2 FQGNSA. The V and J ends lost 3 bases and 7 bases respectively, with 18 bases between them. CDR3 protein: CASSFAGPAVSEKLFF. The CDR3 region has the DNA TGTGCCAGCAGCTTCGCTGGACCAGCCGTCAGTGAAAAACTGTTTTTT. Combining the CDR3 with reference TRBV7-2 and TRBJ1-4 gives the whole variable domain GAGVSQSPSNKVTEKGKDVELRCDPISGHTALYWYRQSLGQGLEFLIYFQGNSAPDKSGLPSDRFSAERTGGSVSTLTIQRTQQEDSAVYLCASSFAGPAVSEKLFFGSGTQLSVL.

The V call is TRBV5-1, the J call TRBJ1-1; 7 nucleotides align to TRBD1. The CDR3 is made up of 15 amino acids. The germline V gene has CDR1 SGHRS and CDR2 YFSETQ. The trim removed 0 bases at V and 5 bases at J, leaving 7 bases unmatched. The CDR3, as DNA: TGCGCCAGCAGCTTGGCGGGAACAGGGGCAACTGAAGCTTTCTTT. Its translation: CASSLAGTGATEAFF.

The chain joins TRBV7-2 to TRBJ2-7; 8 bases line up with TRBD1. The CDR3 covers 14 residues. Trimming took 6 bases from V and 6 from J; bases not matched to a gene: 10. Germline CDR1 is SGHTA and CDR2 is FQGNSA. CDR3 nucleotides: TGTGCCAGCAGTCGGACAGGGTATAACTCCGAGCAGTACTTC. This sequence encodes CASSRTGYNSEQYF.

The chain has TRBV27 and TRBJ2-1, with 10 bases aligning to TRBD2. Germline CDR1 and CDR2: MNHEY and SMNVEV (reference sequence). V lost 0 bases and J lost 5; bases outside the gene matches: 10. The CDR3 runs 18 residues. This chain's CDR3 is CASSLSSGRGRAHNEQFF. CDR3 nucleotide sequence: TGTGCCAGCAGTTTATCCAGCGGGAGGGGGCGGGCACACAATGAGCAGTTCTTC.

The rearrangement uses TRBV7-2 and TRBJ2-3, with 14 positions matching TRBD2. Losses at the gene ends were 5 bases for V and 6 bases for J; bases not matched to a gene: 7. CDR3 length: 16 amino acids. Germline values: CDR1 SGHTA, CDR2 FQGNSA. In DNA form, the CDR3 reads TGTGCCAGCAGCCACGGGACTAGCGGGAGTGGGGATACGCAGTATTTT. As protein: CASSHGTSGSGDTQYF.

This clone was counted only a few times. This sequence joins TRBV9 and TRBJ2-7; the match to TRBD2 covers 14 bases. Looked up from germline, CDR1 is SGDLS and CDR2 is YYNGEE. Trimming took 2 bases from V and 7 from J; bases not matched to a gene: 5. The CDR3 covers 15 residues. CDR3 sequence (DNA): TGTGCCAGCAGCGTGGGACTAGCGGGAGCCCAGGAGCAGTACTTC. Translation: CASSVGLAGAQEQYF.

This clone was seen only a few times. V is TRBV7-9 and J is TRBJ1-3; TRBD1 might be the D (5 bases). Germline CDR1 is SEHNR and CDR2 is FQNEAQ (reference sequence). The CDR3 extends over 14 amino acids. The V end lost 3 bases, the J end lost 0 bases, and 6 bases lay between the germline ends. DNA of the CDR3: TGTGCCAGCAGCTTCGGGGCCTCTGGAAACACCATATATTTT. Protein product: CASSFGASGNTIYF. The whole variable domain, filled in from reference TRBV7-9 and TRBJ1-3, reads DTGVSQNPRHKITKRGQNVTFRCDPISEHNRLYWYRQTLGQGPEFLTYFQNEAQLEKSRLLSDRFSAERPKGSFSTLEIQRTEQGDSAMYLCASSFGASGNTIYFGEGSWLTVV.

The chain is built from TRBV28 and TRBJ1-5, with D possibly being TRBD1 (6 bases). The CDR3 has 19 residues. Trimming pared 8 bases from V and 1 base from J, leaving 27 bases between. Germline-derived CDR1 and CDR2 are MDHEN and SYDVKM. The CDR3 DNA reads as TGTGCCAGCGGCCGCTCCTTGGGCCAGGGGACCTACAGCAATCAGCCCCAGCATTTT. Residues: CASGRSLGQGTYSNQPQHF. Full variable domain (missing parts from reference TRBV28 and TRBJ1-5): DVKVTQSSRYLVKRTGEKVFLECVQDMDHENMFWYRQDPGLGLRLIYFSYDVKMKEKGDIPEGYSVSREKKERFSLILESASTNQTSMYLCASGRSLGQGTYSNQPQHFGDGTRLSIL.

This clone was observed once. The rearrangement uses TRBV5-4 and TRBJ2-1, with 8 bases that match TRBD2. The CDR3 is made up of 18 amino acids. CDR1 SGHNT and CDR2 YYREEE come from the germline V gene (reference sequence). J was trimmed by 14 bases and V by 4 bases; bases with no gene match: 26. The CDR3, as DNA: TGTGCCAGCAGCGTAATGTATACACAGGGTCCAGCGGGAGTGGCTAAGTTCTTC. Its protein product is CASSVMYTQGPAGVAKFF.

In the case of this clone: At one end, the junction sequence differs from germline, possibly due to a read error. The V and J genes are TRBV29-1 and TRBJ2-1; D gene ambiguous. Per germline, CDR1 SQVTM and CDR2 ANQGSEA. CDR3 length: 12 amino acids. CDR3 protein: CSVEVEYNEQFF. In DNA, the CDR3 is TGCAGCGTGGAAGTCGAGTACAATGAGCAGTTCTTC.